A selection of T cell receptor beta chains follows, all from one sample in a study of CD8 T cells in Susac syndrome. Using its own MiXCR run on the immunoSEQ multiplex PCR reads, TCRdb lists one record per CDR3 protein. The table lists 150,000 to 200,000 distinct CDR3 sequences, around 95% of them singletons, with around 0.16% in the top ten. The sequencing input was CD8+ T cells from PBMCs. These receptors came from a human donor with Susac syndrome. CDR3s include the opening cysteine and the closing phenylalanine or tryptophan. The D gene is left open where the match is weak. Rows may omit the clone size; those that give it use once, few, many or a size class.

clone_size d_call j_call v_call cdr3_nt cdr3_aa
. . TRBJ2-3 TRBV9 TGTGCCAGCAGCGTGGGTGGCACAGATACGCAGTATTTT CASSVGGTDTQYF
. . TRBJ1-2 TRBV20-1 TGCAGTGTTAATACGGGAACTTCCTCTTCGCATGGCTACACCTTC CSVNTGTSSSHGYTF
. . TRBJ1-1 TRBV29-1 TGCAGCGTTTCCGACACTGAAGCTTTCTTT CSVSDTEAFF
. . TRBJ2-5 TRBV2 TGTGCCAGCAGGAACATGGGGTCTGGAGAGACCCAGTACTTC CASRNMGSGETQYF
. . TRBJ2-7 TRBV5-6 TGTGCCAGCAGCTTGGGGGGTTACTCCTACGAGCAGTACTTC CASSLGGYSYEQYF
. TRBD1 TRBJ1-1 TRBV4-1 TGCGCCAGCAGCCAAGATTGGGGACAGCTTCAAGCTTTCTTT CASSQDWGQLQAFF
once . TRBJ2-1 TRBV20-1 TGCAGTGCTAGAGATAAGAGGGACTCCCTTAGCTCCTACAATGAGCAGTTCTTC CSARDKRDSLSSYNEQFF
. TRBD1 TRBJ1-5 TRBV30 TGTGCCTCGGGGACAGGGGGGAATCAGCCCCAGCATTTT CASGTGGNQPQHF
. . TRBJ2-1 TRBV7-9 TGTGCCAGCAGCTCTAACAGGGAGTGGGAGTTCTTC CASSSNREWEFF
. . TRBJ2-7 TRBV5-6 TGTGCCAGCAGCCGAGCATCCTACGAGCAGTACTTC CASSRASYEQYF
few TRBD2 TRBJ2-3 TRBV28 TGTGCCAGCAGTTTGCGAGGGGCGAGCGGGGGTTATACGCAGTATTTT CASSLRGASGGYTQYF
. . TRBJ2-7 TRBV29-1 TGCAGCGTAGGTGGGGATTCCTACGAGCAGTACTTC CSVGGDSYEQYF
. TRBD2 TRBJ2-7 TRBV7-8 TGTGCCAGCAGCACCTGGGGGACTAGCGGTGCCTACGAGCAGTACTTC CASSTWGTSGAYEQYF
once TRBD1 TRBJ2-1 TRBV9 TGTGCCAGCAGCGACTACCCCGGGACAGGGGAGTTGAGTGAGCAGTTCTTC CASSDYPGTGELSEQFF
. . TRBJ2-7 TRBV7-9 TGTGCCAGCAGCTTGGGCGCGGGACTTGACTACGAGCAGTACTTC CASSLGAGLDYEQYF
once . TRBJ2-1 TRBV20-1 TGCAGTGCTAGAGATTCCCATACTAGATCCCGCTCCTACAATGAGCAGTTCTTC CSARDSHTRSRSYNEQFF